One and the same sample provided the 10 T cell receptor beta chains below, sequenced in a study of shared clonotypes between healthy human individuals. Repertoires were generated with immunoSEQ multiplex PCR, while TCRdb's copy carries only in-frame clones and drops some. Here the sample spans approximately 2.1 million clones, approximately 93% being singletons. The sequencing sample was made of naive CD4+ T cells from PBMCs. As for subset: CD45RA+ positively selected. These receptors were collected from a man younger than 35 in good health. Some clones in this sample may be carry-over from other donors' samples.

In its sample, this clone was seen once. J is TRBJ2-7 and V is TRBV7-8, with 7 bases identical to TRBD2. This CDR3 has 14 amino acids. Looked up from germline, CDR1 is SGHVS and CDR2 is FQNEAQ. J gave up 7 bases and V 5 bases, and 11 bases lay outside the gene matches. The CDR3 sequence is CASSPLAAPREQYF. Here the CDR3 DNA reads TGTGCCAGCAGCCCCCTAGCGGCCCCTAGGGAGCAGTACTTC.

The V gene is TRBV6-1, the J gene TRBJ2-3, with 11 bases aligning to TRBD2. Germline lookup yields CDR1 MNHNS and CDR2 SASEGT. Trimming took 7 bases from V and 6 from J; bases not matched to a gene: 9. This CDR3 comprises 15 residues. CDR3 coding DNA: TGTGCCAGCACACGCCTAGCGGGAGGCGCGGATACGCAGTATTTT. The encoded protein is CASTRLAGGADTQYF.

The chain uses TRBV27 and TRBJ1-2; unclear D gene. This CDR3 region has 13 residues. V was clipped by 5 bases and J by 11 bases, with 18 bases between them. Germline V gene data show CDR1 as MNHEY and CDR2 as SMNVEV (reference sequence). The CDR3 nucleotides read TGTGCCAGCAGTCCTGAACCTACGTTGGGGTACACCTTC. Residues: CASSPEPTLGYTF.

The chain couples TRBV18 to TRBJ2-7; 11 bases map to TRBD2. Unmatched junction bases numbered 10, after V lost 5 bases and J lost 4 bases. The CDR3 runs to 16 residues. The germline CDR1 and CDR2 sequences are KGHSH and LQKENI. CDR3 loop: CASSAPTSGNRYEQYF. In DNA, the CDR3 is TGTGCCAGCTCAGCCCCGACTAGCGGGAATCGATACGAGCAGTACTTC.

The genes are TRBV6-5 and TRBJ2-7; D might be TRBD2 (6 bases). Germline CDR1 is MNHEY and CDR2 is SVGAGI. Deletions cut 4 bases from V and 3 bases from J, with 13 bases between. This CDR3 comprises 14 residues. For the CDR3, the DNA is TGTGCCAGCAGTTTACGCTACGGGGGCTACGAGCAGTACTTC. Encoded protein: CASSLRYGGYEQYF.

V is TRBV4-3 and J is TRBJ2-1; TRBD2 matches 12 bases. V gave up 0 bases and J gave up 4 bases; unmatched junction bases: 10. This CDR3 spans 19 amino acids. CDR1 and CDR2 from the germline V gene are LGHNA and YSLEER. The CDR3 nucleotides are TGCGCCAGCAGCCAAGACCCCGCCCCCGGACTAGCGGGATACAATGAGCAGTTCTTC. Translating it yields CASSQDPAPGLAGYNEQFF.

This chain connects TRBV7-2 to TRBJ2-1, with D possibly matching TRBD2 (6 bases). This CDR3 is 15 amino acids long. The V and J ends lost 1 base and 4 bases respectively, with 11 bases between them. Germline lookup yields CDR1 SGHTA and CDR2 FQGNSA. Written as DNA, the CDR3 is TGTGCCAGCAGCTTAGTATTTGCGGGGTACAATGAGCAGTTCTTC. Its translation: CASSLVFAGYNEQFF.

The chain combines TRBV5-1 with TRBJ2-7; perhaps TRBD1 as D (5 bases). CDR3 length equals 14 residues. V was trimmed by 3 bases and J by 1 base, leaving 11 bases between them. Germline V lookup: CDR1 SGHRS, CDR2 YFSETQ. CDR3 DNA: TGCGCCAGCAGCTACCAGACAGATTCCTACGAGCAGTACTTC. Protein sequence: CASSYQTDSYEQYF.

The chain employs TRBV5-1 and TRBJ2-6; no clear D. Trimming removed 5 bases at V and 2 bases at J, with 11 bases between. CDR3 length equals 15 residues. Germline V gene sequence: CDR1 SGHRS, CDR2 YFSETQ. The CDR3 region has the DNA TGCGCCAGCAGTCCAGCCCCAGCTGGGGCCAACGTCCTGACTTTC. Its translation is CASSPAPAGANVLTF.

This rearrangement joins TRBV9 to TRBJ2-1, with 7 bases identical to TRBD2. The germline V gene has CDR1 SGDLS and CDR2 YYNGEE. The V and J ends lost 5 bases and 0 bases, in that order; junction bases with no gene match: 5. The CDR3 extends over 15 amino acids. The CDR3 DNA reads as TGTGCCAGCAGGAGGGAGGGGAGCTCCTACAATGAGCAGTTCTTC. Protein sequence: CASRREGSSYNEQFF. Variable domain in full (rest from reference TRBV9 and TRBJ2-1): DSGVTQTPKHLITATGQRVTLRCSPRSGDLSVYWYQQSLDQGLQFLIQYYNGEERAKGNILERFSAQQFPDLHSELNLSSLELGDSALYFCASRREGSSYNEQFFGPGTRLTVL.